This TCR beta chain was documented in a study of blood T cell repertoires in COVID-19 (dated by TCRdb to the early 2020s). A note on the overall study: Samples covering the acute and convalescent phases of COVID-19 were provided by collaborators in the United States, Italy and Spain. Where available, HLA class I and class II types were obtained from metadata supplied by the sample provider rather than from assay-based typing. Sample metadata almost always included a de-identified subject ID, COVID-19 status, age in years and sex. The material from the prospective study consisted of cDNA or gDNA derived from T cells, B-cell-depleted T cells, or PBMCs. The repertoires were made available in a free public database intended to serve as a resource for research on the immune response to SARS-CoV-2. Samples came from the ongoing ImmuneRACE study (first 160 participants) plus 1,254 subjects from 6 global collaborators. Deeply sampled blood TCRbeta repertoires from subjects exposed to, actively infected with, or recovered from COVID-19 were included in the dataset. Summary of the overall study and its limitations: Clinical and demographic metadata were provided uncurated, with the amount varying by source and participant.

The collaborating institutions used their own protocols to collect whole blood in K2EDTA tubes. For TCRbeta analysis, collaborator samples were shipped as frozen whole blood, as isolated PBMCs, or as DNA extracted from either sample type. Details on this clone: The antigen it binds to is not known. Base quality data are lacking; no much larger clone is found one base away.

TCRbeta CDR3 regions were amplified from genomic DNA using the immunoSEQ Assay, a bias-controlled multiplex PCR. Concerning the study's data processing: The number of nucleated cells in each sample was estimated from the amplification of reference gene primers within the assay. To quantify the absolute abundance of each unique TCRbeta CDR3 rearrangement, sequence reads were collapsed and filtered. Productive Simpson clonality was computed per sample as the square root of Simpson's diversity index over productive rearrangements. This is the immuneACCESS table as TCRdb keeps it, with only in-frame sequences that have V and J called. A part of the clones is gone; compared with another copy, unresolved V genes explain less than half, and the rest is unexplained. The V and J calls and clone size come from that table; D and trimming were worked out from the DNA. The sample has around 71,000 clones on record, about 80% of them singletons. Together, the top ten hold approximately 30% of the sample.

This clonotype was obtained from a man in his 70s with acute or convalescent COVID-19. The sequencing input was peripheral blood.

Here is the DNA: TGTGCCAGCAGCCAAGACTCGCGGGAGATGGGTGAGCAGTTCTTC. Translation gives CASSQDSREMGEQFF. The rearrangement joined TRBV14 to TRBJ2-1, with 7 bases in between that match TRBD2. Measured from the cysteine to the phenylalanine, the CDR3 is 15 residues long. The CDR3 DNA has 45 bases and is translated from base 1. Reading the germline V gene gives CDR1 SGHDN and CDR2 FVKESK. From V the trimming removes 0 bases and from J it removes 9 bases, while the gene matches leave 8 bases of the junction unaccounted for.